This T cell receptor (beta chain) was found in a study of T cell responses to AZD1222 COVID-19 vaccine. Study observations and caveats: Most donors were white British, females outnumbered males, and clonal diversity was possibly underestimated.

A remark on this clone: As yet, its antigen is unknown.

Germline V gene sequence: CDR1 SGHTA, CDR2 FQGTGA. This CDR3 contains 16 residues. Trimming took 2 bases from V and 1 from J, leaving 11 bases between them. Here immunoSEQ multiplex PCR was the method, and the copy in TCRdb shows in-frame clones only, minus some. The top ten hold roughly 0.99% of the sample, which has some 200,000 clones, roughly 93% seen once. The chain couples TRBV7-3 to TRBJ2-2, with a weak D call TRBD2 (5 bases). The clonotype comes from an adult in good health. Sample: peripheral blood, taken on day 0 of AZD1222 vaccination. In nucleotides, the CDR3 is TGTGCCAGCAGCTTACAACCTAGCAGGAACACCGGGGAGCTGTTTTTT. Amino acid sequence: CASSLQPSRNTGELFF. The full variable domain, rest sourced from reference TRBV7-3 and TRBJ2-2, is GAGVSQTPSNKVTEKGKYVELRCDPISGHTALYWYRQSLGQGPEFLIYFQGTGAADDSGLPNDRFFAVRPEGSVSTLKIQRTERGDSAVYLCASSLQPSRNTGELFFGEGSRLTVL.